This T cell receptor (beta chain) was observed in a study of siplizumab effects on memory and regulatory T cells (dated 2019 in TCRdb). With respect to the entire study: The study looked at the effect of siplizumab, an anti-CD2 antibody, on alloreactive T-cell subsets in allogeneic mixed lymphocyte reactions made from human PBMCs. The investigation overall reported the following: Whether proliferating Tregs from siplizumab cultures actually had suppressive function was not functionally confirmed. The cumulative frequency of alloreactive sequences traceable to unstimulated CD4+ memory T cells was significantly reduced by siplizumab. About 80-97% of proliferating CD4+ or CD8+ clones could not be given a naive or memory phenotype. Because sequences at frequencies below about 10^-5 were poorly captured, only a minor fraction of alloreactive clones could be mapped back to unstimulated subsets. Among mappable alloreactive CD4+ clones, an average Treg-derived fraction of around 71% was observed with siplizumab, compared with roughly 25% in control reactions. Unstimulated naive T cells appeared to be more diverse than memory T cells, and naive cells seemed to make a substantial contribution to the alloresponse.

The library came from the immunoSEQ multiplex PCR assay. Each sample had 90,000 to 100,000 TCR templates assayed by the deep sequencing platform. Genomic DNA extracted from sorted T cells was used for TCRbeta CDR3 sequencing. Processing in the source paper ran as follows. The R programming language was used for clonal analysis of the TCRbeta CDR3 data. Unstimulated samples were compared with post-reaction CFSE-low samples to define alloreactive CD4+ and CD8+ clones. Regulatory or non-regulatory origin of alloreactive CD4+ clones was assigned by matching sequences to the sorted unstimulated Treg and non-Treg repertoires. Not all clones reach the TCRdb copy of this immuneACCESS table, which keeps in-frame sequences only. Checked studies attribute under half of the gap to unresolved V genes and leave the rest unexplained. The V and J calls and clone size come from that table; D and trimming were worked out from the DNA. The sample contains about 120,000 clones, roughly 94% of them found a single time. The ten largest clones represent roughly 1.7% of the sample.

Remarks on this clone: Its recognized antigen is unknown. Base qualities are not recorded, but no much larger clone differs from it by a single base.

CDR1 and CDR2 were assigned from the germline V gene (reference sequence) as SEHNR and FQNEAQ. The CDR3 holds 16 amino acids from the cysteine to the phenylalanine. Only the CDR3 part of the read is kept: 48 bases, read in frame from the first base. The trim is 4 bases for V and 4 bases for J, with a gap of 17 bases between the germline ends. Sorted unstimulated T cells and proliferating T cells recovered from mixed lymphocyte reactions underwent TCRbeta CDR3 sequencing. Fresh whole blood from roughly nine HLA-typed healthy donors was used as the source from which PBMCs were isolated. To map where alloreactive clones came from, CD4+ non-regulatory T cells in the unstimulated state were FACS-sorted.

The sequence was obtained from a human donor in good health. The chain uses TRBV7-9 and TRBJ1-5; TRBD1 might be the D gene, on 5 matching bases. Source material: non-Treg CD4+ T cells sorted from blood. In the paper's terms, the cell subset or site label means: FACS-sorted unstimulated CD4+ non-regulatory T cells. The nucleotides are TGTGCCAGCAGCTCGTTCGGGAGGGGCGGGAATCAGCCCCAGCATTTT. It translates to CASSSFGRGGNQPQHF.